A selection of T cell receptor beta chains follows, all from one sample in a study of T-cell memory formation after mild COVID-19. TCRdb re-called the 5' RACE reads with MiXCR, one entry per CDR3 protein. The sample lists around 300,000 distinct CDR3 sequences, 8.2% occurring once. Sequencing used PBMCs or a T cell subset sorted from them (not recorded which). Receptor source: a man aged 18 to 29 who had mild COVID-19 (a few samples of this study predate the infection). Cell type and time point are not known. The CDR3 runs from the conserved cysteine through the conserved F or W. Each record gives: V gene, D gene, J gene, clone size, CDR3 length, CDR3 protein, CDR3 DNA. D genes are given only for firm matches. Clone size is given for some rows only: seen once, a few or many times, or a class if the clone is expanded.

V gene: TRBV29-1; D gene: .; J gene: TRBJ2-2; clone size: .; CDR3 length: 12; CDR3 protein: CSVKRPGVGLFF; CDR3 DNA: TGCAGCGTGAAGCGCCCGGGGGTAGGGCTGTTTTTT
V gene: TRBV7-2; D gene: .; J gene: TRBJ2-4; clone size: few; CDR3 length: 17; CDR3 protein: CASSLGPGSVSKNIQYF; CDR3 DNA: TGTGCCAGCAGCTTAGGACCAGGGAGTGTGTCCAAAAACATTCAGTACTTC
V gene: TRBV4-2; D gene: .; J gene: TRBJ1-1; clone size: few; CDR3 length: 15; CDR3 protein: CASSQPGTGNTEAFF; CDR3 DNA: TGTGCCAGCAGTCAACCCGGGACGGGGAACACTGAAGCTTTCTTT
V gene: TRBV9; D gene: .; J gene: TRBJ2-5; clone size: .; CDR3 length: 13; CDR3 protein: CASKRGSEETQYF; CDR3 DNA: TGTGCCAGCAAGAGGGGCTCCGAGGAGACCCAGTACTTC
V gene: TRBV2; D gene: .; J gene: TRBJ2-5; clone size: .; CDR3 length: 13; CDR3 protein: CASSEQPGETQYF; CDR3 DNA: TGTGCCAGCAGTGAACAGCCAGGGGAGACCCAGTACTTC
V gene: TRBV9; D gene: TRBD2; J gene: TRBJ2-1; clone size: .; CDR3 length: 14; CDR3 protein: CASSVGEGYNEQFF; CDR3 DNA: TGTGCCAGCAGCGTAGGGGAGGGGTACAATGAGCAGTTCTTC
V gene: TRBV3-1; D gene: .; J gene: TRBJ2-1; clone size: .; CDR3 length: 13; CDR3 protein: CASSRTSSYEQFF; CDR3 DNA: TGTGCCAGCAGCAGGACCTCTAGCTATGAGCAGTTCTTC
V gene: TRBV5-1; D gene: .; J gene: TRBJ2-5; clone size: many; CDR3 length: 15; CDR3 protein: CASKLLAGMEETQYF; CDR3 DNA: TGCGCCAGCAAGCTGCTCGCAGGGATGGAAGAGACCCAGTACTTC
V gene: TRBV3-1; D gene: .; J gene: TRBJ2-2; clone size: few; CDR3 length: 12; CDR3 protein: CASSQGPGELFF; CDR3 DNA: TGTGCCAGCAGCCAAGGGCCCGGGGAGCTGTTTTTT
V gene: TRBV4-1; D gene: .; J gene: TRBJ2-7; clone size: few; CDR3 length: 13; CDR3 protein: CASSQDDSYEQYF; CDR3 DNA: TGCGCCAGCAGCCAAGATGACAGCTACGAGCAGTACTTC
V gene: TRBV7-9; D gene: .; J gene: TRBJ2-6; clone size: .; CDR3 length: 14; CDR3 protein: CASRRNSGANVLTF; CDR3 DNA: TGTGCCAGCAGGCGGAACTCTGGGGCCAACGTCCTGACTTTC
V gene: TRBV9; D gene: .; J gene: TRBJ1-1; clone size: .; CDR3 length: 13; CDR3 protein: CASSGGVSTEAFF; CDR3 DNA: TGTGCCAGCAGCGGAGGGGTTAGCACTGAAGCTTTCTTT
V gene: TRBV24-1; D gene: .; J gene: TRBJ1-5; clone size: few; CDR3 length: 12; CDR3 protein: CATSDGRQPQHF; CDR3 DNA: TGTGCCACCAGTGACGGCCGGCAGCCCCAGCATTTT